The clone carrying this TCR beta chain was recorded once. TCRdb's table, derived via immunoSEQ multiplex PCR, lists solely in-frame clones and lacks some. The repertoire holds about 68,000 clones, with roughly nine tenths as singletons. The source of the sample is a study of cytotoxic CD8 clonotypes in ibrutinib-treated CLL. This sequence originates from a human donor with chronic lymphocytic leukemia. The source was PBMCs, collected after 12 months of ibrutinib treatment.

The CDR3 DNA reads as TGTGCCAGCAGCTTGGTCGTAGCGGGAGTGGATGAGCAGTTCTTC. This codes for CASSLVVAGVDEQFF. J is TRBJ2-1 and V is TRBV7-3; 9 bases map to TRBD2. J lost 8 bases, V lost 3 bases, and 8 bases had no gene match. From germline, CDR1 is SGHTA and CDR2 FQGTGA. The CDR3 runs to 15 residues.